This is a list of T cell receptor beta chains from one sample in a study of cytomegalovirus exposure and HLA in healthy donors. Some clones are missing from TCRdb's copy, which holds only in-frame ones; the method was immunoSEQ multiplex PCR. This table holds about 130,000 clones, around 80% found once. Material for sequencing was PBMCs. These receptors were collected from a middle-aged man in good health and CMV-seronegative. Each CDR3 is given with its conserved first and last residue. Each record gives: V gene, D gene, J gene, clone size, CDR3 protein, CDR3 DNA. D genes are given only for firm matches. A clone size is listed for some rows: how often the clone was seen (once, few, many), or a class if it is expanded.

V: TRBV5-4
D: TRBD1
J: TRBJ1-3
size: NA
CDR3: CASSQGQGESSGNTIYF
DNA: TGTGCCAGCAGCCAGGGACAGGGGGAGAGCTCTGGAAACACCATATATTTT

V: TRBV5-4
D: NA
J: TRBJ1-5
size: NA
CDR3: CASSLGGRSNQPQHF
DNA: TGTGCCAGCAGCTTGGGGGGCCGGAGCAATCAGCCCCAGCATTTT

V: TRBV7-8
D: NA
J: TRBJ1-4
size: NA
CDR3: CASSLLNSDNEKLFF
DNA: TGTGCCAGCAGCTTATTGAACAGTGATAATGAAAAACTGTTTTTT

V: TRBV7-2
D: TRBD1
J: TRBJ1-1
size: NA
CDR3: CASSLVQGVSTEAFF
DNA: TGTGCCAGCAGCTTAGTACAGGGGGTAAGCACTGAAGCTTTCTTT

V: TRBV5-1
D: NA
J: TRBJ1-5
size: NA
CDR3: CASSDSPDQPQHF
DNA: TGCGCCAGTTCGGACAGCCCGGATCAGCCCCAGCATTTT

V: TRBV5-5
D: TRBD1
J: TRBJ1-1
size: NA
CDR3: CASSRGWDRRNTEAFF
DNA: TGTGCCAGCAGCCGGGGGTGGGACAGGCGGAACACTGAAGCTTTCTTT

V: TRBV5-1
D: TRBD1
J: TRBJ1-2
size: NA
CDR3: CASSLDGTGAGYTF
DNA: TGCGCCAGCAGCTTGGACGGGACAGGAGCTGGCTACACCTTC

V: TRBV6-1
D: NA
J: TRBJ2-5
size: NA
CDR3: CASSEVSAGETQYF
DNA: TGTGCCAGCAGTGAGGTATCTGCGGGGGAGACCCAGTACTTC

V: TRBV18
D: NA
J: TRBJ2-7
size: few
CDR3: CASSLRRDEQYF
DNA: TGTGCCAGCTCACTCCGGAGGGACGAGCAGTACTTC

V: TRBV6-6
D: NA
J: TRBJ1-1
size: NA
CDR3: CASSYAPDRNTEAFF
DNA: TGTGCCAGCAGTTACGCACCGGACAGAAACACTGAAGCTTTCTTT

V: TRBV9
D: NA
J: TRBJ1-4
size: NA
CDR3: CASSVSLHEKLFF
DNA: TGTGCCAGCAGCGTCTCCCTCCATGAAAAACTGTTTTTT

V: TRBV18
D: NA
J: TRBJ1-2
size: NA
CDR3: CASSPEYATGSVYNYGYTF
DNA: TGTGCCAGCTCACCAGAGTATGCAACAGGGTCGGTTTACAACTATGGCTACACCTTC

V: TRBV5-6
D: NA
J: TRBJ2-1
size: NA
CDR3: CASSLVGGADYNEQFF
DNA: TGTGCCAGCAGCTTGGTTGGTGGAGCGGATTACAATGAGCAGTTCTTC

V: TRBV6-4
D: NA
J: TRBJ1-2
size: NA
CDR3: CASSDEQGHAWVEGYTF
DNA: TGTGCCAGCAGTGACGAGCAGGGCCATGCGTGGGTTGAAGGCTACACCTTC

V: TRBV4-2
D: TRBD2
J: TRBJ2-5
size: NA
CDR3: CASARGGPRSGGGQETQYF
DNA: TGTGCCAGCGCCCGGGGGGGCCCTCGTTCGGGCGGGGGACAAGAGACCCAGTACTTC

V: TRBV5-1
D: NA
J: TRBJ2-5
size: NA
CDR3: CASSLGGTQETQYF
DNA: TGCGCCAGCAGCTTGGGCGGGACCCAAGAGACCCAGTACTTC

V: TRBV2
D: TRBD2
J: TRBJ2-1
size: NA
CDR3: CASSELSSGGNQFF
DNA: TGTGCCAGCAGTGAGTTATCTAGCGGGGGGAACCAGTTCTTC

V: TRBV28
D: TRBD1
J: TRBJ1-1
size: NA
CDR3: CASSLAGGYTEAFF
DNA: TGTGCCAGCAGTTTAGCAGGGGGCTACACTGAAGCTTTCTTT

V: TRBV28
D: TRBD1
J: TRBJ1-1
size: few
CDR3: CASDGRPQGQGAGAFF
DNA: TGTGCCAGTGACGGCAGGCCCCAGGGACAGGGGGCCGGAGCTTTCTTT

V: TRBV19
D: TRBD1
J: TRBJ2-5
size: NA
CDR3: CASRRQGAIETQYF
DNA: TGTGCCAGTAGGAGGCAGGGGGCGATTGAGACCCAGTACTTC

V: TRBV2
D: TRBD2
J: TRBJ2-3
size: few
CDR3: CASTEPGLAADTQYF
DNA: TGTGCCAGCACAGAACCCGGGCTAGCGGCAGATACGCAGTATTTT

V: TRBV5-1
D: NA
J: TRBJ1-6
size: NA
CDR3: CASSGGTNSPLHF
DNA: TGCGCCAGCAGTGGGGGCACCAATTCACCCCTCCACTTT

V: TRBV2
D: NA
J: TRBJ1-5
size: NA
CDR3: CASRQGGSDNQPQHF
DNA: TGTGCCAGCAGACAGGGTGGATCAGACAATCAGCCCCAGCATTTT

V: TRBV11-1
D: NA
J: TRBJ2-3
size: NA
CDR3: CASSLASREDTQYF
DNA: TGTGCCAGCAGCTTAGCTTCTCGGGAAGATACGCAGTATTTT

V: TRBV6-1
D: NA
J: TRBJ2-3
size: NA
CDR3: CASSAGEIGDTQYF
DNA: TGTGCCAGCAGTGCGGGAGAGATTGGGGATACGCAGTATTTT

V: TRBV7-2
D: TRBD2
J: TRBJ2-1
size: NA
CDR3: CASSLATSGGAYNEQFF
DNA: TGTGCCAGCAGCTTAGCGACTAGCGGGGGGGCCTACAATGAGCAGTTCTTC

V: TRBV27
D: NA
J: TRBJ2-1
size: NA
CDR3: CASSSQYNEQFF
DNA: TGTGCCAGCAGTTCACAGTACAATGAGCAGTTCTTC

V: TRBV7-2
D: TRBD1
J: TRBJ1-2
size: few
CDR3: CASSLASTGGLYGYTF
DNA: TGTGCCAGCAGCTTAGCGTCGACAGGGGGACTATATGGCTACACCTTC

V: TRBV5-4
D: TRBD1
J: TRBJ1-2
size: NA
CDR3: CASSQTGGYGYTF
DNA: TGTGCCAGCAGCCAGACAGGGGGGTATGGCTACACCTTC

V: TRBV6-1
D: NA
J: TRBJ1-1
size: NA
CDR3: CASSEPRGGIGTEAFF
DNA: TGTGCCAGCAGTGAACCTCGGGGGGGGATTGGCACTGAAGCTTTCTTT

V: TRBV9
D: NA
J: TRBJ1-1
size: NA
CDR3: CASSVSRYDGTEAFF
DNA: TGTGCCAGCAGCGTATCGAGGTACGATGGGACTGAAGCTTTCTTT

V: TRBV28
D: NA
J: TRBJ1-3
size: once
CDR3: CASSFGPGVRNTIYF
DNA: TGTGCCAGCAGTTTTGGCCCGGGGGTGAGAAACACCATATATTTT

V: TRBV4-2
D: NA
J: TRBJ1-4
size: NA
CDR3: CASSQERLSEKLFF
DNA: TGTGCCAGCAGCCAGGAGAGGCTCAGTGAAAAACTGTTTTTT

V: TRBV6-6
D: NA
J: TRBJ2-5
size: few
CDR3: CATMWGGQETQYF
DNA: TGTGCCACTATGTGGGGAGGCCAAGAGACCCAGTACTTC

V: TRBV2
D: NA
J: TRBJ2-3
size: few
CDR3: CASSSGLITDTQYF
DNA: TGTGCCAGCAGCTCCGGACTGATCACAGATACGCAGTATTTT

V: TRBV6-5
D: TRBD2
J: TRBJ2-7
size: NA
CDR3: CASSSSGGDINAQYF
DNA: TGTGCCAGCAGTTCCAGCGGGGGAGATATTAACGCGCAGTACTTC

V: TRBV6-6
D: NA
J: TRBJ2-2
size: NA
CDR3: CASSGGGSGELFF
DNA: TGTGCCAGCAGCGGAGGTGGGTCCGGGGAGCTGTTTTTT